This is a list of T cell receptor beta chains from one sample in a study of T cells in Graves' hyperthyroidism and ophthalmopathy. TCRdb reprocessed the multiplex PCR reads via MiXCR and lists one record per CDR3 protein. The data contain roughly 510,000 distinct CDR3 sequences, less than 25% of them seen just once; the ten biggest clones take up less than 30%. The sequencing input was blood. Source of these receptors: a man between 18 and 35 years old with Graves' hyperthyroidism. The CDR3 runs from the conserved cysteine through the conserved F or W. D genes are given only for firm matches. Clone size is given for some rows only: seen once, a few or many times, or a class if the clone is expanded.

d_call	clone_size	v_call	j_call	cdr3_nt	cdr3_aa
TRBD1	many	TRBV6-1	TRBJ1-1	TGTGCCAGCAGTGATCGTGGGACAGGGACTGAAGCTTTCTTT	CASSDRGTGTEAFF
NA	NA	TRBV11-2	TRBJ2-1	TGTGCCAGCAGCCCGCTCGACAATGAGCAGTTCTTC	CASSPLDNEQFF
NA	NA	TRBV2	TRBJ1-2	TGTGCCAGCAGTGAAGTGGGACACCACTATGGCTACACCTTC	CASSEVGHHYGYTF
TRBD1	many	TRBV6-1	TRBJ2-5	TGTGCCAGCAGTGAATTACAGGGGGAGACCCAGTACTTC	CASSELQGETQYF
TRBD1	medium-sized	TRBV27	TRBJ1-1	TGTGCCAGCACCGAAGGACAGGGGGCGGACACTGAAGCTTTCTTT	CASTEGQGADTEAFF
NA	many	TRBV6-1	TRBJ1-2	TGTGCCAGCAGTGAAGAGTCCCACAGCACCTTTGGCTACACCTTC	CASSEESHSTFGYTF
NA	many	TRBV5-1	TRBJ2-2	TGCGCCAGCAGCTTGGAGCCGGGCTCGAACACCGGGGAGCTGTTTTTT	CASSLEPGSNTGELFF
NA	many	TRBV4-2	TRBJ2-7	TGTGCCAGCAGCCAAAACCTCGGCTACGAGCAGTACTTC	CASSQNLGYEQYF
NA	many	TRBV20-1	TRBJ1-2	TGCAGTGCTAGAGATAGGGCGGACGGCGGCTACACCTTC	CSARDRADGGYTF
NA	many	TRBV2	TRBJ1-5	TGTGCCAGCAAATCCTCCAATCAGCCCCAGCATTTT	CASKSSNQPQHF
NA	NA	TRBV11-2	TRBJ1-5	TGTGCCAGCAGCTTAGAGGGTCACAATCAGCCCCAGCATTTT	CASSLEGHNQPQHF
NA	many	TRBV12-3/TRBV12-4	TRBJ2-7	TGTGCCAGCAGTTTTAGGGGAGAAACGGGCGAGCAGTACTTC	CASSFRGETGEQYF
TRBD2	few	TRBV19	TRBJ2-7	TGTGCCAGTAGTCCCTCCGGGACTAGCTTATCCTACGAGCAGTACTTC	CASSPSGTSLSYEQYF
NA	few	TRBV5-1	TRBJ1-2	TGCGCCAGCAGCTTGGGCCCCGACAGTCTAACCTATGGCTACACCTTC	CASSLGPDSLTYGYTF
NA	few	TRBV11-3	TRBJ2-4	TGTGCCAGCAGCCCGTGGGGGGACAGCTCCAAAAACATTCAGTACTTC	CASSPWGDSSKNIQYF
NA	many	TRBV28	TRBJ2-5	TGTGCCAGCAGTTCACGGGTGGAAGAGACCCAGTACTTC	CASSSRVEETQYF
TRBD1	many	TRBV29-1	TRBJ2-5	TGCAGCGTGACAGGGGGCTGGGGGACCCAGTACTTC	CSVTGGWGTQYF
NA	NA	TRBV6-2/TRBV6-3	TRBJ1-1	TGTGCCAGCAGTTATTTTGTCGGAGGGGTTGGTAACACTGAAGCTTTCTTT	CASSYFVGGVGNTEAFF
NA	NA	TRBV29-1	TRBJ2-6	TGCAGCGTTGCCCGGGATAACTCTGGGGCCAACGTTCTGACTTTC	CSVARDNSGANVLTF
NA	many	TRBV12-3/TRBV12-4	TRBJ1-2	TGTGCCAGCTGTACGACGGAGACTAACTATGGCTACACCTTC	CASCTTETNYGYTF
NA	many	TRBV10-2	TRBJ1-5	TGCGCCAGCAGTGAGTCAGGGGTTCGCAATCAGCCCCAGCATTTT	CASSESGVRNQPQHF
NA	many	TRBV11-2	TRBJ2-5	TGTGCCAGCAGCAAATACCGGGGGGCGGAGACCCAGTACTTC	CASSKYRGAETQYF
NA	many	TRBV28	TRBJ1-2	TGTGCCAGCCTCTCGGGGGTTGGGGGTGGACTCTATGGCTACACCTTC	CASLSGVGGGLYGYTF
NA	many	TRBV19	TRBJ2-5	TGTGCCAGTAGTTCAGGCTCCCAAGAGACCCAGTACTTC	CASSSGSQETQYF
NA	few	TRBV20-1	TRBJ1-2	TGCAGTGCTTTTTGGGCAGGCTCCTATGGCTACACCTTC	CSAFWAGSYGYTF
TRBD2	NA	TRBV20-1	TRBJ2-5	TGCAGTGCCGCCGGGACTAGCGGGGGGCAAGAGACCCAGTACTTC	CSAAGTSGGQETQYF
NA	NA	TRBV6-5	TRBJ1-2	TGTGCCAGCAGTTACGAAACTAACTATGGCTACACCTTC	CASSYETNYGYTF
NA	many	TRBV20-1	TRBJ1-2	TGCAGTGCCAGTCCCCGGACCGTCTATGGCTACACCTTC	CSASPRTVYGYTF
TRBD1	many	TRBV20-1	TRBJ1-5	TGCAGTGCTAGCCTGGGACAGGGGTTGTATCAGCCCCAGCATTTT	CSASLGQGLYQPQHF
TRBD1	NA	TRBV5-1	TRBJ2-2	TGCGCCAGCAGCGGGACAGTGCCCCCAAACACCGGGGAGCTGTTTTTT	CASSGTVPPNTGELFF
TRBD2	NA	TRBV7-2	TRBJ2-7	TGTGCCAGCAGCTTAACTAGCGGCCGGTACGAGCAGTACTTC	CASSLTSGRYEQYF
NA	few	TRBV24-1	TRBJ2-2	TGTGCCACCAGTGAGACCACCGGGACACATAAGAACACCGGGGAGCTGTTTTTT	CATSETTGTHKNTGELFF
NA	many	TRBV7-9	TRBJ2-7	TGTGCCAGCACAGACCTGGCTGGCGAGCAGTACTTC	CASTDLAGEQYF
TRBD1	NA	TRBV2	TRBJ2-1	TGTGCCAGCTCCGGGACAGGGGGCGCTTACAATGAGCAGTTCTTC	CASSGTGGAYNEQFF
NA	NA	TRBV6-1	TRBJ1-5	TGTGCCAGCAGCGACAGGAGAAATCAGCCCCAGCATTTT	CASSDRRNQPQHF
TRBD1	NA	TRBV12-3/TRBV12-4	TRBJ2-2	TGTGCCAGCAGTTTCGGACAGGTCCATCGGGGCGGGGAGCTGTTTTTT	CASSFGQVHRGGELFF
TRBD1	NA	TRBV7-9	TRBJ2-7	TGTGCCAGCAGCCCCGACAGGGCCCTCGGAGAGCAGTACTTC	CASSPDRALGEQYF
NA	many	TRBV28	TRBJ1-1	TGTGCCAGCAGTTTATTAGCTGAGGGCACTGAAGCTTTCTTT	CASSLLAEGTEAFF
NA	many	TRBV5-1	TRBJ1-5	TGCGCCAGCAGCTTGGACGACTCTATTGTTCAGCCCCAGCATTTT	CASSLDDSIVQPQHF
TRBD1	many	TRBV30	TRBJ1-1	TGTGCCTGGAGCGCGGGACAGATGAACACTGAAGCTTTCTTT	CAWSAGQMNTEAFF
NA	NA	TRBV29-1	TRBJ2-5	TGCAGCGTTGTAGGGCAAGAGACCCAGTACTTC	CSVVGQETQYF
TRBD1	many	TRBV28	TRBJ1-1	TGTGCCAGCAGTTCATCCTCGAGGGGGCAAGGGGGCACTGAAGCTTTCTTT	CASSSSSRGQGGTEAFF
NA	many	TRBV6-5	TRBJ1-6	TGTGCCAGCAGTTACTCGCCAAGGAATAATTCACCCCTCCACTTT	CASSYSPRNNSPLHF
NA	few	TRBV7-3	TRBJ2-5	TGTGCCAGCAGCTTCACTGGAGGGGGCGGAGAGACCCAGTACTTC	CASSFTGGGGETQYF
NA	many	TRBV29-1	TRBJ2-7	TGCAGCGTTGAAGATTGGCCAGCGAGACCCTACGAGCAGTACTTC	CSVEDWPARPYEQYF
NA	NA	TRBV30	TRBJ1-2	TGTGCCGAGAACACGGGCCTAAATCTTTATGGCTACACCTTC	CAENTGLNLYGYTF